Listed below are T cell receptor beta chains from one sample, sequenced in a study of blood T cells in healthy people across ages. MiXCR was run by TCRdb on the 5' RACE reads, yielding one entry per CDR3 protein. The profile shows 1.4 million to 1.5 million distinct CDR3 sequences, roughly 40% of them singletons. The sample consisted of blood. The receptors stem from a woman aged 18-29 years in good health. Both conserved end residues are part of each CDR3. Fields, in order: clone size, J gene, V gene, D gene, CDR3 length, CDR3 protein, CDR3 DNA. A D gene is named only where the DNA matches it firmly. Expanded clones are given a class, and other clones once, few, many or no size at all.

NA TRBJ1-5 TRBV5-1 NA 13 CASSFRWGQPQHF TGCGCCAGCAGCTTTAGGTGGGGACAGCCCCAGCATTTT
NA TRBJ2-1 TRBV12-5 TRBD2 17 CASGLVDKTSGYNEQFF TGTGCTAGTGGTTTGGTAGATAAGACTAGCGGCTACAATGAGCAGTTCTTC
few TRBJ2-7 TRBV2 NA 13 CASRRDGAYEQYF TGTGCCAGCAGACGGGACGGAGCCTACGAGCAGTACTTC
few TRBJ2-7 TRBV4-1 NA 14 CASSQEGSQGEQYF TGCGCCAGCAGCCAAGAAGGTTCGCAGGGCGAGCAGTACTTC
NA TRBJ2-5 TRBV11-2 TRBD2 15 CASSLYRAGRETQYF TGTGCCAGCAGCTTATACCGAGCGGGACGGGAGACCCAGTACTTC
NA TRBJ2-3 TRBV7-2 TRBD2 16 CASRSTGGSSTDTRYF TGTGCCAGCAGATCTACGGGAGGATCTAGCACAGATACGCGGTATTTT
NA TRBJ1-5 TRBV28 TRBD1 15 CASSLTGLPNQPQHF TGTGCCAGCAGTTTGACAGGGCTACCCAATCAGCCCCAGCATTTT
NA TRBJ1-1 TRBV9 NA 15 CASSAETQGNTEAFF TGTGCCAGCAGCGCCGAGACCCAGGGGAACACTGAAGCTTTCTTT
NA TRBJ2-3 TRBV18 TRBD2 14 CASSPGGGPDTQYF TGTGCCAGCTCCCCCGGGGGAGGGCCAGATACGCAGTATTTT
NA TRBJ2-3 TRBV6-1 NA 13 CASTLDSADTQYF TGTGCCAGCACACTCGATTCCGCAGATACGCAGTATTTT
NA TRBJ1-1 TRBV2 NA 10 CASSEEEAFF TGTGCCAGCAGTGAGGAGGAAGCTTTCTTT